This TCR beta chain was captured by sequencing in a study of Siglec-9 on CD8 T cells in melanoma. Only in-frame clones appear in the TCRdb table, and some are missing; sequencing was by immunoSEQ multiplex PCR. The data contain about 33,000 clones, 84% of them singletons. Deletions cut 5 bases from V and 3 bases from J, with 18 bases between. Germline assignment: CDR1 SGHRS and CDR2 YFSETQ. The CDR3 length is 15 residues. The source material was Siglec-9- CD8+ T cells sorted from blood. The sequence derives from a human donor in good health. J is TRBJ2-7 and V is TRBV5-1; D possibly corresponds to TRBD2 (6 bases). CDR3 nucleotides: TGCGCCAGCAGTCCCTACAACGGGGGTAACTACGAGCAGTACTTC. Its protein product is CASSPYNGGNYEQYF.